This T cell receptor (beta chain) was sequenced during a study of T cell repertoires in cytomegalovirus infection. Study-level background: Indications came from public TCR beta signatures; they pointed to CMV infection and to a matching HLA type.

This clonotype showed up many times. Its antigen is unidentified. V lost 5 bases to trimming and J lost 0 bases, with 10 bases between them. CDR3 length: 14 residues. Germline lookup yields CDR1 SGHTA and CDR2 FQGNSA. One entry per CDR3 protein results from TCRdb running MiXCR on the reads. Of roughly 310,000 distinct CDR3 sequences listed, 25% to 30% were seen once; the top ten hold around 20%. The chain couples TRBV7-2 to TRBJ1-1; D is unclear. This specimen consisted of cultured PBMCs, obtained from culture after CMV antigen stimulation. This TCR derives from a human donor in good health (CMV status not recorded). Some clones in this sample may be carry-over from other donors' samples. The CDR3 nucleotides are TGTGCCAGCAGCCTCACAGAGTTGAACACTGAAGCTTTCTTT. The encoded protein is CASSLTELNTEAFF.